This TCR beta chain comes out of a study of blood T cell repertoires in COVID-19. The overall study: The analysed material was cDNA or gDNA that came from T cells, B-cell-depleted T cells, or PBMCs.

Trimming left V 5 bases short and J 5 bases short, with 12 bases between. Germline V CDR1 and CDR2: SGHTA, FQGNSA. This CDR3 spans 13 amino acids. TCRdb keeps only in-frame clones here, not all; method: immunoSEQ multiplex PCR. The table includes approximately 84,000 clones, nearly 85% detected once. The chain couples TRBV7-2 to TRBJ2-5; D uncertain. This receptor was identified in a woman aged 80 or older with acute or convalescent COVID-19. The sequenced sample was peripheral blood. CDR3 sequence reads: CASSPGLRETQYF. DNA for the CDR3: TGTGCCAGCAGCCCAGGCTTAAGGGAGACCCAGTACTTC.